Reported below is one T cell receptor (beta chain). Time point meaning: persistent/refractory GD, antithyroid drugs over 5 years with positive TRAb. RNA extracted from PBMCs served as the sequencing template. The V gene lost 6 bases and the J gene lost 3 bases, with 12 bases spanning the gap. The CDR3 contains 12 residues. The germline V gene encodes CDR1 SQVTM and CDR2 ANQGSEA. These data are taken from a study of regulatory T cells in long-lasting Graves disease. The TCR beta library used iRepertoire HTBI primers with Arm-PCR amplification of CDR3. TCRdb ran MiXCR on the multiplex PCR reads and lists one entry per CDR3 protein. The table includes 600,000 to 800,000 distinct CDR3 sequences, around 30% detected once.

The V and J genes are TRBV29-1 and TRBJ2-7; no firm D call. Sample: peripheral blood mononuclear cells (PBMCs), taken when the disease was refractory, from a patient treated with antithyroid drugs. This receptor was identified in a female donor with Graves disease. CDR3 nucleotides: TGCAGCGTCAAGGTGGGTGACTACGAGCAGTACTTC. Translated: CSVKVGDYEQYF.